A single sample gave rise to the 20 T cell receptor beta chains below, sequenced in a study of post-analysis software for immune sequencing data. Tagging with unique molecular identifiers was a feature of the TCR beta cDNA libraries. One entry per CDR3 protein results from TCRdb running MiXCR on the PCR reads. This repertoire shows about 430,000 distinct CDR3 sequences, 39% found once; its top ten account for 6.5% to 8%. General study findings and limits: Included in a set of four or five TRBV segments more frequent in patients than controls were TRBV5-6, TRBV5-1 and TRBV20-1.

Antigens of these TCRs are unknown. The specimen sequenced was blood. These receptors were collected from a girl aged 2 to 9 with multiple sclerosis.

This clonotype was seen more than once but under ten times. This chain uses TRBV20-1 with TRBJ2-7, with 9 positions matching TRBD2. This CDR3 has 15 amino acids. Losses at the gene ends were 0 bases for V and 5 bases for J; bases not matched to a gene: 8. Germline loops: CDR1 DFQATT, CDR2 SNEGSKA (reference sequence). CDR3 amino acids: CSARDLAGVRHEQYF. In DNA, the CDR3 is TGCAGTGCTAGAGATTTAGCGGGAGTTCGCCACGAGCAGTACTTC.

The rearrangement joins TRBV4-1 to TRBJ2-7; 9 nucleotides line up with TRBD1. The CDR3 length is 16 residues. Losses at the gene ends were 1 base for V and 2 bases for J; bases not matched to a gene: 6. Germline CDR1 and CDR2: MGHRA and YSYEKL. CDR3 loop: CASSQAPGQGTYEQYF. CDR3 in DNA: TGCGCCAGCAGCCAAGCACCGGGACAGGGAACCTACGAGCAGTACTTC.

The chain couples TRBV20-1 to TRBJ2-5; no clear D. Trimming pared 3 bases from V and 4 bases from J, leaving 9 bases between. The CDR3 covers 12 residues. Germline V gene data show CDR1 as DFQATT and CDR2 as SNEGSKA (reference sequence). CDR3 sequence reads: CSARKVPETQYF. For the CDR3, the DNA is TGCAGTGCTAGGAAGGTTCCAGAGACCCAGTACTTC.

The chain employs TRBV3-1 and TRBJ2-1, with TRBD2 identical over 11 bases. This CDR3 is built from 15 residues. The trim removed 4 bases at V and 7 bases at J, leaving 6 bases unmatched. The V gene's germline CDR1 is LGHDT and CDR2 YNNKEL (reference sequence). The CDR3 here is CASSLTSGRSNEQFF. For the CDR3, the DNA is TGTGCCAGCAGCCTAACTAGCGGGAGAAGTAATGAGCAGTTCTTC.

V is TRBV7-9 and J is TRBJ2-1; 10 nucleotides match TRBD1. There are 20 residues in the CDR3. In germline, CDR1 is SEHNR, CDR2 FQNEAQ (reference sequence). V was pared by 5 bases and J by 4 bases, with 20 bases of the junction left unmatched. This chain's CDR3 is CASSPKPGQGTKFFYNEQFF. In DNA, the CDR3 is TGTGCCAGCAGCCCCAAACCGGGACAGGGGACGAAGTTCTTTTACAATGAGCAGTTCTTC.

The V call is TRBV6-5, the J call TRBJ1-2; 10 bases match TRBD1. Germline CDR1 MNHEY, CDR2 SVGAGI. This CDR3 has 18 residues. Germline trimming cut 0 bases from V and 7 bases from J; bases unmatched to any gene: 14. In nucleotides, the CDR3 is TGTGCCAGCAGTTACTCAGATCGGACAGGGGGATCACTGTGTGGCTACACCTTC. As protein: CASSYSDRTGGSLCGYTF.

In DNA, the CDR3 is TGCAGCGTTGAGGTCAGGGGATTGAACACTGAAGCTTTCTTT. It yields the protein CSVEVRGLNTEAFF. The chain joins TRBV29-1 to TRBJ1-1; tentative D call: TRBD1 (6 bases). The CDR3 is made up of 14 amino acids. Germline values: CDR1 SQVTM, CDR2 ANQGSEA. V lost 3 bases and J lost 0, with 11 bases in between. Using reference TRBV29-1 and TRBJ1-1 for the parts outside the CDR3, the full variable domain is SAVISQKPSRDICQRGTSLTIQCQVDSQVTMMFWYRQQPGQSLTLIATANQGSEATYESGFVIDKFPISRPNLTFSTLTVSNMSPEDSSIYLCSVEVRGLNTEAFFGQGTRLTVV.

This clonotype turned up a few times. V usage is TRBV7-2 and J usage is TRBJ2-3; no clear D gene. V lost 0 bases, J lost 2 bases, and 12 bases lay in between. The V gene's germline CDR1 is SGHTA and CDR2 FQGNSA. The CDR3 contains 16 residues. CDR3 nucleotides: TGTGCCAGCAGCTTAGCGGGCCTTCCTAACACAGATACGCAGTATTTT. Translating it yields CASSLAGLPNTDTQYF.

The chain is built from TRBV12-3 or TRBV12-4 and TRBJ2-3; a possible D gene is TRBD2 (6 bases). The V end was cut by 6 bases, the J end by 2 bases, with 12 bases between. The CDR3 extends over 14 amino acids. The CDR3 loop reads CASSPGANTDTQYF. CDR3 sequence (DNA): TGTGCCAGCAGCCCGGGAGCGAACACAGATACGCAGTATTTT.

The CDR3 region is CASSYFGGMNTEAFF. CDR3 nucleotide sequence: TGTGCCAGCAGTTACTTCGGGGGTATGAACACTGAAGCTTTCTTT. V and J are TRBV6-2 or TRBV6-3 and TRBJ1-1; the D gene is possibly TRBD1 (5 bases). The CDR3 is 15 residues long. The V and J ends lost 1 base and 0 bases respectively, with 9 bases between them. From germline, CDR1 is MNHEY and CDR2 SVGEGT.

CDR3 region: CASSFWGVQETQYF. The CDR3 DNA sequence: TGTGCCAGCAGCTTTTGGGGAGTACAAGAGACCCAGTACTTC. The gene calls are TRBV7-9 and TRBJ2-5; the D gene is possibly TRBD2 (5 bases). Trimming shortened V by 3 bases and J by 2 bases, and 10 bases separated the two germline ends. This CDR3 has 14 amino acids. Germline V lookup: CDR1 SEHNR, CDR2 FQNEAQ (reference sequence).

The rearrangement uses TRBV11-2 and TRBJ2-7, with a possible D match to TRBD2 (5 bases). Trimming pared 1 base from V and 0 bases from J, leaving 10 bases between. The CDR3 covers 15 residues. CDR1 and CDR2 (germline): SGHAT, FQNNGV. The chain's CDR3 is CASSLGAESSYEQYF. DNA of the CDR3: TGTGCCAGCAGCTTAGGAGCGGAGAGCTCCTACGAGCAGTACTTC.

V is TRBV6-6 and J is TRBJ2-7, with D maybe TRBD1 (5 bases). Trimming cost V 0 bases and J 2 bases, with 11 bases left between them. Germline CDR1 reads MNHNY; CDR2 reads SVGAGI (reference sequence). The CDR3 spans 15 residues. In DNA, the CDR3 is TGTGCCAGCAGTTACTCATGGGGCGCCACCTACGAGCAGTACTTC. Translating it yields CASSYSWGATYEQYF.

The chain employs TRBV20-1 and TRBJ2-7, with a possible D match to TRBD2 (5 bases). The J call may be incorrect, as the DNA end agrees better with TRBJ2-5. This CDR3 comprises 11 residues. The germline V gene encodes CDR1 DFQATT and CDR2 SNEGSKA (reference sequence). Here the CDR3 DNA reads TGCAGTGTCATCAGCGAGGGGACCCAGTACTTC. Translating gives CSVISEGTQYF.

The J gene is TRBJ2-7, the V gene TRBV6-5, with D maybe TRBD2 (6 bases). Germline V gene lookup returns CDR1 MNHEY and CDR2 SVGAGI. With 2 bases removed from V and 6 bases from J, the gap between germline ends came to 11 bases. The CDR3 has 13 amino acids. The CDR3 nucleotides are TGTGCCAGCAGTTACGGGCGGGACTCCGAGCAGTACTTC. Its translation: CASSYGRDSEQYF.

V usage is TRBV12-3 or TRBV12-4 and J usage is TRBJ1-2; no definite D call. V dropped 7 bases and J dropped 7 bases, with 19 bases sitting between them. The CDR3 spans 14 residues. CDR3 sequence (DNA): TGTGCCAGCACCGCGACAAGAGCCTATGGTGGCTACACCTTC. Residues: CASTATRAYGGYTF.

This clonotype has only one observation. The chain has TRBV5-1 and TRBJ2-3; 11 positions agree with TRBD2. V lost 5 bases and J lost 3; bases outside the gene matches: 14. Germline V lookup: CDR1 SGHRS, CDR2 YFSETQ. The CDR3 runs 18 residues. CDR3 protein: CASRSLPGLAEGTDTQYF. CDR3 in DNA: TGCGCCAGCAGATCCTTACCGGGACTAGCGGAAGGAACAGATACGCAGTATTTT.

This chain joins TRBV20-1 and TRBJ2-5, with D possibly TRBD2 on 5 matching bases. Germline loops: CDR1 DFQATT, CDR2 SNEGSKA (reference sequence). CDR3 length: 15 amino acids. Between the trimmed V and J ends, which lost 2 bases and 0 bases, there was a span of 13 bases. Here the CDR3 reads CSARTPGLNQETQYF. CDR3 nucleotide sequence: TGCAGTGCTAGAACTCCAGGACTTAACCAAGAGACCCAGTACTTC.

In the case of this clonotype: A much larger clone differs by one base, so this may be a read error. This chain joins TRBV29-1 and TRBJ2-6; 7 bases align to TRBD1. Trimming at V came to 6 bases and at J to 2 bases, leaving 1 base not matched to a gene. CDR3 length: 13 amino acids. CDR1 and CDR2 from the germline V gene are SQVTM and ANQGSEA. Here the CDR3 DNA reads TGCAGCGTGACAGGGCCTGGGGCCAACGTCCTGACTTTC. It is translated as CSVTGPGANVLTF.

A few counts support this clonotype. The V gene is TRBV4-1, the J gene TRBJ2-7; a weak D match, TRBD1 (6 bases). This CDR3 is 15 amino acids long. The germline V gene has CDR1 MGHRA and CDR2 YSYEKL. V dropped 1 base and J dropped 5 bases, with 15 bases sitting between them. DNA of the CDR3: TGCGCCAGCAGCCAAGGAGTGCAGGGGCGCAACGAGCAGTACTTC. Translating it yields CASSQGVQGRNEQYF.